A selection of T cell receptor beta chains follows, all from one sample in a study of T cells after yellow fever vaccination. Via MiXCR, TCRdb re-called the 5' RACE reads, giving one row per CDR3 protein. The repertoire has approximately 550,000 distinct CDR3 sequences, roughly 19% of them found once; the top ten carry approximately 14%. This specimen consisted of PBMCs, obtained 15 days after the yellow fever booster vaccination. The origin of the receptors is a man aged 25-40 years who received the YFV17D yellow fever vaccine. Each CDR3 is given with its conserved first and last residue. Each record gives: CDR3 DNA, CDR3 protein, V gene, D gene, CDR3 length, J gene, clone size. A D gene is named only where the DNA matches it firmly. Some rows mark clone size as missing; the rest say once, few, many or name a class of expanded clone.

CDR3nt: TGCGCCAGCAGCCAAGATCGTAGATGGGGGCAGGCAGATACGCAGTATTTT
CDR3aa: CASSQDRRWGQADTQYF
v_gene: TRBV4-3
d_gene: NA
len: 17
j_gene: TRBJ2-3
abundance: few

CDR3nt: TGTGCCAGCAGCTTACCCTACTCGGGTAGCTCCTACAATGAGCAGTTCTTC
CDR3aa: CASSLPYSGSSYNEQFF
v_gene: TRBV11-2
d_gene: NA
len: 17
j_gene: TRBJ2-1
abundance: NA

CDR3nt: TGTGCCAGCAGTTCCTCCGGGACAGGGGACGGGTACTTC
CDR3aa: CASSSSGTGDGYF
v_gene: TRBV6-2/TRBV6-3
d_gene: TRBD1
len: 13
j_gene: TRBJ2-7
abundance: few

CDR3nt: TGCAGTGCTCCCGTGGCTGCCCAAGGGACCGGGGAGCTGTTTTTT
CDR3aa: CSAPVAAQGTGELFF
v_gene: TRBV20-1
d_gene: NA
len: 15
j_gene: TRBJ2-2
abundance: NA

CDR3nt: TGTGCCAGCAGCTTAACACCGGGACCCTACGAGCAGTACTTC
CDR3aa: CASSLTPGPYEQYF
v_gene: TRBV7-8
d_gene: NA
len: 14
j_gene: TRBJ2-7
abundance: few

CDR3nt: TGTGCCAGCAGCCCACCTTCGGGCCGTTCCTACGAGCAGTACTTC
CDR3aa: CASSPPSGRSYEQYF
v_gene: TRBV12-3/TRBV12-4
d_gene: NA
len: 15
j_gene: TRBJ2-7
abundance: NA

CDR3nt: TGTGCCAGCGTGGGGCTTACAGATACGCAGTATTTT
CDR3aa: CASVGLTDTQYF
v_gene: TRBV25-1
d_gene: NA
len: 12
j_gene: TRBJ2-3
abundance: NA

CDR3nt: TGCGCCAGCAGCTTGGATTCGGGACAGGCCTCCGGGCCCCAGCATTTT
CDR3aa: CASSLDSGQASGPQHF
v_gene: TRBV5-1
d_gene: TRBD1
len: 16
j_gene: TRBJ1-5
abundance: NA

CDR3nt: TGTGCCACTCCCTCCCACGGAGTTCGGGAGACCCAGTACTTC
CDR3aa: CATPSHGVRETQYF
v_gene: TRBV24-1
d_gene: NA
len: 14
j_gene: TRBJ2-5
abundance: NA

CDR3nt: TGTGCCAGCAGCTTCGGAGGATTCCCATACGAGCAGTACTTC
CDR3aa: CASSFGGFPYEQYF
v_gene: TRBV5-5
d_gene: NA
len: 14
j_gene: TRBJ2-7
abundance: few

CDR3nt: TGTGCCATCAGTACCGGGACAGGGGACCAGCCCCAGCATTTT
CDR3aa: CAISTGTGDQPQHF
v_gene: TRBV10-3
d_gene: TRBD1
len: 14
j_gene: TRBJ1-5
abundance: few

CDR3nt: TGCGCCAGCTCGGGTCAGGGACAGGGCTCCTACAATGAGCAGTTCTTC
CDR3aa: CASSGQGQGSYNEQFF
v_gene: TRBV5-1
d_gene: TRBD1
len: 16
j_gene: TRBJ2-1
abundance: NA

CDR3nt: TGTGCCATCAGGGCCGAGGGGAACATTCAGTACTTC
CDR3aa: CAIRAEGNIQYF
v_gene: TRBV10-3
d_gene: NA
len: 12
j_gene: TRBJ2-4
abundance: NA

CDR3nt: TGCAGTGCTACCAGGGACAGGGAAAATGAAAAACTGTTTTTT
CDR3aa: CSATRDRENEKLFF
v_gene: TRBV20-1
d_gene: TRBD1
len: 14
j_gene: TRBJ1-4
abundance: NA

CDR3nt: TGTGCCAGCAGCGCAGGGGTCAGTTACAATGAGCAGTTCTTC
CDR3aa: CASSAGVSYNEQFF
v_gene: TRBV11-2
d_gene: NA
len: 14
j_gene: TRBJ2-1
abundance: few

CDR3nt: TGCAGTGCTAGTACGAAAGCGGACTACTACGAGCAGTACTTC
CDR3aa: CSASTKADYYEQYF
v_gene: TRBV20-1
d_gene: NA
len: 14
j_gene: TRBJ2-7
abundance: few

CDR3nt: TGTGCCAGCAGTTTAGGAAGGTTCGGTAATTCACCCCTCCACTTT
CDR3aa: CASSLGRFGNSPLHF
v_gene: TRBV28
d_gene: NA
len: 15
j_gene: TRBJ1-6
abundance: NA

CDR3nt: TGCGCCAGCAGCCCCAACGGAGGGGCCTACAATGAGCAGTTCTTC
CDR3aa: CASSPNGGAYNEQFF
v_gene: TRBV4-3
d_gene: NA
len: 15
j_gene: TRBJ2-1
abundance: few

CDR3nt: TGTGCCAGCAGCACTAATGGAAACAATCAGCCCCAGCATTTT
CDR3aa: CASSTNGNNQPQHF
v_gene: TRBV7-2
d_gene: NA
len: 14
j_gene: TRBJ1-5
abundance: NA

CDR3nt: TGTGCCAGCAAAGTGGATAGCGAGCAGTACTTC
CDR3aa: CASKVDSEQYF
v_gene: TRBV2
d_gene: NA
len: 11
j_gene: TRBJ2-7
abundance: NA

CDR3nt: TGCAGTGCCAGTTCGGGAGGGCGCCCCTACGAGCAGTACTTC
CDR3aa: CSASSGGRPYEQYF
v_gene: TRBV20-1
d_gene: TRBD2
len: 14
j_gene: TRBJ2-7
abundance: few

CDR3nt: TGTGCCAGCCGACAAACAGGGGACTATGGCTACACCTTC
CDR3aa: CASRQTGDYGYTF
v_gene: TRBV11-2
d_gene: TRBD1
len: 13
j_gene: TRBJ1-2
abundance: NA

CDR3nt: TGCAGCGTTGAAAGGTTAAACAATGAGCAGTTCTTC
CDR3aa: CSVERLNNEQFF
v_gene: TRBV29-1
d_gene: NA
len: 12
j_gene: TRBJ2-1
abundance: few

CDR3nt: TGTGCCAGCAGCCTCGGGAGACACACTGAAGCTTTCTTT
CDR3aa: CASSLGRHTEAFF
v_gene: TRBV7-2
d_gene: NA
len: 13
j_gene: TRBJ1-1
abundance: NA

CDR3nt: TGCGCCAGCAGCTCGGGCGGGTTTGTCTACAATGAGCAGTTCTTC
CDR3aa: CASSSGGFVYNEQFF
v_gene: TRBV5-1
d_gene: NA
len: 15
j_gene: TRBJ2-1
abundance: NA

CDR3nt: TGCAGCGGGTTAGCGGGGGTAGCGGAGACCCAGTACTTC
CDR3aa: CSGLAGVAETQYF
v_gene: TRBV29-1
d_gene: TRBD2
len: 13
j_gene: TRBJ2-5
abundance: NA

CDR3nt: TGTGCCAGCAGTTTGAGGACAGGGGGCTTGGCTGGGGCCAACGTCCTGACTTTC
CDR3aa: CASSLRTGGLAGANVLTF
v_gene: TRBV3-1
d_gene: TRBD1
len: 18
j_gene: TRBJ2-6
abundance: NA

CDR3nt: TGTGCCAGCAGCTCGGGGGGACTAGCGGTTTTTGAGCAGTACTTC
CDR3aa: CASSSGGLAVFEQYF
v_gene: TRBV7-9
d_gene: TRBD2
len: 15
j_gene: TRBJ2-7
abundance: few

CDR3nt: TGTGCCAGCAGTGGACAGGCCCTCGTGGGCAATGAGCAGTTCTTC
CDR3aa: CASSGQALVGNEQFF
v_gene: TRBV6-1
d_gene: NA
len: 15
j_gene: TRBJ2-1
abundance: NA

CDR3nt: TGTGCCAGCAGTTTAGGGGATGTCGAGCAGTACTTC
CDR3aa: CASSLGDVEQYF
v_gene: TRBV12-3/TRBV12-4
d_gene: NA
len: 12
j_gene: TRBJ2-7
abundance: NA

CDR3nt: TGTGCCAGCAGCTTTCCGGGACAGGGAAACGAGCAGTACTTC
CDR3aa: CASSFPGQGNEQYF
v_gene: TRBV5-4
d_gene: TRBD1
len: 14
j_gene: TRBJ2-7
abundance: few

CDR3nt: TGTGCCAGCAGCCGGCGGGGCTCTCACAATGAGCAGTTCTTC
CDR3aa: CASSRRGSHNEQFF
v_gene: TRBV5-6
d_gene: NA
len: 14
j_gene: TRBJ2-1
abundance: few

CDR3nt: TGTGCCAGCAGTTACGGGGTCGTTCAAGGTACTGAAGCTTTCTTT
CDR3aa: CASSYGVVQGTEAFF
v_gene: TRBV6-2/TRBV6-3
d_gene: NA
len: 15
j_gene: TRBJ1-1
abundance: NA

CDR3nt: TGTGCCAGCAGTGGGGTCGTCAAGACGAATAGCAATCAGCCCCAGCATTTT
CDR3aa: CASSGVVKTNSNQPQHF
v_gene: TRBV6-1
d_gene: NA
len: 17
j_gene: TRBJ1-5
abundance: once

CDR3nt: TGTGCCAGCAGTTTCTCCGGGACAGAAGAGACCCAGTACTTC
CDR3aa: CASSFSGTEETQYF
v_gene: TRBV12-3/TRBV12-4
d_gene: TRBD1
len: 14
j_gene: TRBJ2-5
abundance: few

CDR3nt: TGTGCCAGCAGCCAAACTAGGGAAGAGACCCAGTACTTC
CDR3aa: CASSQTREETQYF
v_gene: TRBV12-3/TRBV12-4
d_gene: NA
len: 13
j_gene: TRBJ2-5
abundance: few

CDR3nt: TGTGCCACCAGCAGAGCCCAACCTCCTAGCTCCTACGAGCAGTACTTC
CDR3aa: CATSRAQPPSSYEQYF
v_gene: TRBV15
d_gene: NA
len: 16
j_gene: TRBJ2-7
abundance: few

CDR3nt: TGTGCCAGCAGCGTGGGACTAGCGAGCTCCTACGAGCAGTACTTC
CDR3aa: CASSVGLASSYEQYF
v_gene: TRBV9
d_gene: TRBD2
len: 15
j_gene: TRBJ2-7
abundance: NA

CDR3nt: TGTGCCAGCAGCTACCTAGCGGGGATAAACACCGGGGAGCTGTTTTTT
CDR3aa: CASSYLAGINTGELFF
v_gene: TRBV7-2
d_gene: TRBD2
len: 16
j_gene: TRBJ2-2
abundance: NA

CDR3nt: TGCAGCGTAGTTCGACAGGGTGAGAACACTGAAGCTTTCTTT
CDR3aa: CSVVRQGENTEAFF
v_gene: TRBV29-1
d_gene: TRBD1
len: 14
j_gene: TRBJ1-1
abundance: few

CDR3nt: TGTGCCAGCAGCTTAATCGGACAGGAATACAATGAGCAGTTCTTC
CDR3aa: CASSLIGQEYNEQFF
v_gene: TRBV7-3
d_gene: TRBD1
len: 15
j_gene: TRBJ2-1
abundance: few

CDR3nt: TGCAGTGCGAAAGGGGGTATCATGGGTTCACCCCTCCACTTT
CDR3aa: CSAKGGIMGSPLHF
v_gene: TRBV20-1
d_gene: NA
len: 14
j_gene: TRBJ1-6
abundance: NA

CDR3nt: TGTGCCAGCTCACCACCGAACGGGAGTCCCCGGTACAATGAGCAGTTCTTC
CDR3aa: CASSPPNGSPRYNEQFF
v_gene: TRBV18
d_gene: NA
len: 17
j_gene: TRBJ2-1
abundance: few

CDR3nt: TGCGCCAGCAGCCCAGCAGAGAACACTGAAGCTTTCTTT
CDR3aa: CASSPAENTEAFF
v_gene: TRBV5-1
d_gene: NA
len: 13
j_gene: TRBJ1-1
abundance: NA

CDR3nt: TGCAGTGCGTTATCAATCGCCGGGGCCAACGTCCTGACTTTC
CDR3aa: CSALSIAGANVLTF
v_gene: TRBV20-1
d_gene: NA
len: 14
j_gene: TRBJ2-6
abundance: few

CDR3nt: TGCGCCAGCAGCACCAGGGTTGAGTCCGGGGAGCTGTTTTTT
CDR3aa: CASSTRVESGELFF
v_gene: TRBV4-3
d_gene: NA
len: 14
j_gene: TRBJ2-2
abundance: few